The 10 T cell receptor beta chains below all came from one sample that was sequenced in a study of metastatic and nonmetastatic thyroid tumors. TCRdb called clones again from the PCR reads with MiXCR. The data hold about 16,000 clones, with about 29% observed a single time. Thyroid surgery was performed in patients who had received no treatment beforehand. What was sequenced was tumor tissue. These receptors all come from a male donor with papillary thyroid cancer or a benign thyroid nodule (not recorded which). Some clones in this sample may be carry-over from other donors' samples.

The V call is TRBV3-1, the J call TRBJ2-7; 8 positions match TRBD1. CDR3 length: 16 residues. V dropped 4 bases and J dropped 8; count of bases not matched to a gene: 16. Germline V gene lookup returns CDR1 LGHDT and CDR2 YNNKEL (reference sequence). The CDR3 nucleotides are TGTGCCAGCAGCCTCGGGGGTGGGCAGGGGGCTTGGAAGCAGTACTTC. It is translated as CASSLGGGQGAWKQYF.

The chain has TRBV11-2 and TRBJ2-7; 8 nucleotides line up with TRBD1. The trim removed 5 bases at V and 2 bases at J, leaving 5 bases unmatched. The CDR3 covers 14 residues. Germline V gene sequence: CDR1 SGHAT, CDR2 FQNNGV. The CDR3, as DNA: TGTGCCAGCAGCCCAGGACAGGGCGCCTACGAGCAGTACTTC. Its protein product is CASSPGQGAYEQYF.

The table lists this clone with a few counts. The V and J genes are TRBV6-1 and TRBJ1-2; tentatively, D is TRBD1 (5 bases). Germline V gives CDR1 MNHNS, CDR2 SASEGT. The CDR3 has 15 residues. With 1 base removed from V and 4 bases from J, the gap between germline ends came to 13 bases. This chain's CDR3 is CASSEGGGGGYGYTF. The CDR3 DNA reads TGTGCCAGCAGTGAAGGGGGTGGGGGAGGCTATGGCTACACCTTC.

The chain combines TRBV6-4 with TRBJ2-2; 10 nucleotides match TRBD1. Trimming at V came to 6 bases and at J to 3 bases, leaving 1 base not matched to a gene. Germline loops: CDR1 MRHNA, CDR2 SNTAGT. The CDR3 is 14 amino acids. CDR3 bases: TGTGCCAGCAGGGACAGGGGGGACACCGGGGAGCTGTTTTTT. As protein: CASRDRGDTGELFF.

By share, this clone ranks as medium-sized. The gene calls are TRBV12-3 or TRBV12-4 and TRBJ2-6; no clear D. The CDR3 loop spans 15 amino acids. V was trimmed by 4 bases and J by 4 bases, leaving 11 bases between them. This CDR3 is CASSYRRSGANVLTF. In DNA form, the CDR3 reads TGTGCCAGCAGTTACAGACGTTCGGGGGCCAACGTCCTGACTTTC.

The sample holds a few counts of this clone. The junction shows a germline mismatch at one end, possibly a read error. The genes are TRBV11-2 and TRBJ2-7, with D possibly TRBD2 on 5 matching bases. There are 12 residues in the CDR3. Germline lookup yields CDR1 SGHAT and CDR2 FQNNGV. The CDR3 loop reads CASSGRSYEQYF. CDR3 in DNA: TGTGCAAGCAGCGGACGGTCCTACGAGCAGTACTTC.

This clone has a count of ten or more. Since a much larger clone is just one base distant, this may be a read error. The chain combines TRBV5-4 with TRBJ2-5, with 7 bases aligning to TRBD2. CDR3 length: 16 amino acids. From germline, CDR1 is SGHNT and CDR2 YYREEE (reference sequence). With V trimmed by 6 bases and J by 6 bases, 17 bases remained unmatched. For the CDR3, the DNA is TGTGCCAGCAATCGGGGGAGGGCGGGAGAGGCGAAGACCCAGTACTTC. Protein sequence: CASNRGRAGEAKTQYF.

Within the sample, this clone is medium-sized. V usage is TRBV20-1 and J usage is TRBJ2-5; no definite D call. The CDR3 sequence is 12 residues long. V lost 0 bases and J lost 5, with 7 bases in between. Germline CDR1 is DFQATT and CDR2 is SNEGSKA (reference sequence). This chain's CDR3 is CSARDPWETQYF. CDR3 DNA: TGCAGTGCTAGAGATCCTTGGGAGACCCAGTACTTC.

This clone was counted at least ten times. The chain carries TRBV12-3 or TRBV12-4 and TRBJ2-1; D is ambiguous. Trimming removed 8 bases from V and 9 bases from J, with 23 bases in between. CDR3 length equals 15 residues. The CDR3 DNA reads TGTGCCAGCGGCCAAGGGATAGGTACCTGGGGTGAGCAGTTCTTC. Protein: CASGQGIGTWGEQFF.

This clone showed up many times. The V gene is TRBV10-3, the J gene TRBJ2-3; D ambiguous. V lost 7 bases to trimming and J lost 3 bases, with 11 bases between them. Germline V gene lookup returns CDR1 ENHRY and CDR2 SYGVKD. The CDR3 extends over 13 amino acids. In nucleotides, the CDR3 is TGTGCCATCACGGGTGGTGGGACAGATACGCAGTATTTT. It is translated as CAITGGGTDTQYF.